Given below is one T cell receptor beta chain in context. There is no known antigen for this receptor. Its ends do not fully match the called genes, so a read error is possible. The CDR3 holds 15 amino acids from the cysteine to the phenylalanine. This entry keeps only the CDR3 DNA: 45 bases, framed from base 1. The germline V gene encodes CDR1 SGHNT and CDR2 YENEEA. Healthy HIV-negative adults with no recently reported acute infections or vaccinations were included as donors. Only Caucasian adults living in Nashville, Tennessee, USA were represented among the donors. CD4+ T cells were enriched by magnetic negative selection, after which naive cells were positively selected on CD45RA and the negative fraction was taken as the memory subset. Blood was obtained by leukapheresis, after which PBMCs were separated by Ficoll-Histopaque density gradient centrifugation and cryopreserved in liquid nitrogen vapor phase. Analytical flow cytometry was used to check the purity and quantity of every magnetically sorted T cell population. Genomic DNA was isolated from each sorted fraction and quantified by UV absorbance on a Nanodrop 2000c.

Using the deep immunoSEQ assay, multiplex PCR amplified TCR CDR3 regions from genomic DNA. Extracted genomic DNA from each cell subset was distributed evenly across all wells of several immunoSEQ 96-well plates, and each plate was treated as a replicate. For sorted subsets, each replicate PCR was loaded with 200 ng genomic DNA, equivalent to 30,000 or so T cell genomes. Purified libraries were measured with a Qubit 3.0 fluorometer, size-checked on a Bioanalyzer 2100, and measured again with the KAPA Library Quantification kit. Each immunoSEQ 96-well plate was sequenced on its own single-read 150-cycle Illumina NextSeq 550 flow cell. As for the authors' bioinformatics: Because the immunoSEQ output held only junctional sequences and lacked quality scores, the filtering could not match the filtering applied to full-length reads. To assign V/J genes and CDR3, sequences were annotated using PyIR, a Python wrapper for IgBLAST v1.9, with IMGT germline references. Reads with weak V/J assignments (E-value above 1e-6), missing CDR3, stop codons, out-of-frame junctions, or ambiguous translated residues were removed. V3J clonotypes were defined by identical inferred V gene, J gene, and CDR3 amino acid sequence. Percentage overlap between repertoires was computed as shared unique clonotypes divided by the size of the smaller repertoire. Three approaches were used to assess repertoire richness: RTK rarefaction, the Chao1 estimator, and Recon v2.1 estimates of unobserved clonotypes. For all TCRbeta clonotypes obtained by the gDNA method from a few donors, generation probabilities were computed with OLGA. TCRdb provides this immuneACCESS table in a form limited to in-frame rearrangements. Some clones are lacking; in checked studies, under half of them reflect an unresolved V gene, and why the rest are absent is not known. For V, J and clone size, that table is used; D and trimming come from the DNA. The sample has over 850,000 clones on record, about 84% of them singletons. The top ten clonotypes cover more than 0.5% of the sample.

This record belongs to a study of shared clonotypes between healthy human individuals (dated by TCRdb to between 2020 and 2021). Background on the whole study: Three men and two women, aged 18 to 49 years, made up the cohort. Different laboratories and diverse techniques were used to prepare libraries and sequence TCR repertoires, to increase sequencing depth and limit assay-specific biases. For each donor, CD4 naive and CD4 memory were each run on three plates, CD8 naive on two plates, and CD8 memory on one plate. To estimate repertoire size and how much clonotype sharing occurs between individuals, the study deeply sequenced the blood TCR repertoires of 4 to 6 healthy adults. Leukapheresis yielded between about 0.9 and 8.9 billion PBMCs per donor. Overall results and qualifications from the work: Because the study included only a small number of donors, the genetic and exposure-history diversity represented was limited. Based on pairwise subsampling, the degree of clonotype sharing among donors was expected to be affected by sequencing depth. Only blood was sampled, and tissue TCR repertoires likely differ from those in blood. Rarefaction of sorted-subset datasets indicated incomplete sequencing despite the large sequencing depth. Clonotypes shared by all four sorted-subset donors showed higher generation probabilities than non-shared clonotypes. Approximately 5% of naive CD4, around 4% of naive CD8, about 2.5% of memory CD4, and around 0.4% of memory CD8 clonotypes were shared across four donors. Naive subsets generally had larger estimated clonotype richness than memory subsets.

The sequence came from a man younger than 35 in good health. Some clones in this sample may be carry-over from other donors' samples. Sequencing was carried out using memory CD4+ T cells from PBMCs. Sample cell subset or site, as interpreted from the label and publication: CD45RA-negative fraction. The rearranged chain carries TRBV11-3 and TRBJ2-2, and the D gene may be TRBD2, 5 bases matching. The CDR3 protein is CASSLVGPEHRGAVF. The DNA reads TGTGCCAGCAGCTTAGTAGGGCCCGAACACCGGGGAGCTGTTTTT.